These 10 T cell receptor beta chains were all obtained from the same sample, sequenced in a study of OX40 agonist ivuxolimab in advanced cancers. The library was prepared using the immunoSEQ multiplex PCR assay. The clones in this table, taken by TCRdb from immuneACCESS, are in-frame only. Not every clone is retained; where verified, under half of the shortfall comes from an unresolved V gene, and the cause of the rest is unknown. A total of about 77,000 clones appear in this sample, more than 65% of them only once. The ten most abundant clones make up around 4.2% of the sample. This sample comprised CD4+ or CD8+ T cells sorted from blood, obtained in a trial of the OX40 agonist ivuxolimab. The receptors here all came from an adult with an advanced solid tumor such as melanoma, head and neck, liver or kidney cancer.

The chain has TRBV6-5 and TRBJ1-3; unclear D gene. The V and J ends lost 5 bases and 0 bases respectively, with 5 bases between them. There are 13 residues in the CDR3. Germline lookup yields CDR1 MNHEY and CDR2 SVGAGI. CDR3 DNA: TGTGCCAGCAGTGCCCTCTCTGGAAACACCATATATTTT. Amino acids: CASSALSGNTIYF.

This clone was seen more than once but under ten times. The rearrangement joins TRBV19 to TRBJ1-5; D perhaps matches TRBD1 (5 bases). The CDR3 is 13 residues long. Germline V gene lookup returns CDR1 LNHDA and CDR2 SQIVND (reference sequence). Trimming took off 6 bases at V and 6 bases at J, with 12 bases between the two ends. The CDR3 coding sequence is TGTGCCAGTAGCCCAGTGGGGACTCAGCCCCAGCATTTT. Encoded protein: CASSPVGTQPQHF.

This clone has only a few counts. The sample carries other DNA sequences with the same CDR3. The chain has TRBV5-1 and TRBJ1-4; D not resolved. Germline CDR1 and CDR2: SGHRS and YFSETQ. V lost 3 bases and J lost 5, with 14 bases in between. The CDR3 runs 15 residues. Here the CDR3 DNA reads TGCGCCAGCAGCTCGGCCGGGCCTCCGAATGAAAAACTGTTTTTT. Protein sequence: CASSSAGPPNEKLFF.

V usage is TRBV4-1 and J usage is TRBJ2-2; D remains ambiguous. The CDR3 has 14 residues. V shed 1 base and J shed 3 bases, with 6 bases lying between them. The germline CDR1 and CDR2 sequences are MGHRA and YSYEKL. CDR3 sequence: CASSQGPDTGELFF. CDR3 coding DNA: TGCGCCAGCAGCCAAGGTCCGGACACCGGGGAGCTGTTTTTT.

The rearrangement uses TRBV18 and TRBJ1-2, with 9 bases matching TRBD1. Per the germline V gene, CDR1 is KGHSH and CDR2 is LQKENI. Trimming removed 2 bases from V and 4 bases from J; junction bases left unmatched: 17. CDR3 size: 19 residues. Here the CDR3 DNA reads TGTGCCAGCTCACCAGAGGGGACAGGGAGTTTGGGGATTGCCTATGGCTACACCTTC. This codes for CASSPEGTGSLGIAYGYTF.

The rearrangement joins TRBV2 to TRBJ2-7; 7 positions match TRBD2. Trimming cost V 4 bases and J 0 bases; bases outside gene matches: 9. CDR1 SNHLY and CDR2 FYNNEI come from the germline V gene. The CDR3 is 16 amino acids. The chain's CDR3 is CASSVGGGRASYEQYF. CDR3 DNA: TGTGCCAGCAGTGTTGGTGGAGGGAGGGCCTCCTACGAGCAGTACTTC.

CDR3 DNA sequence: TGCGCCAGCAGCTTGGGGCAGACCGCCCGGCCTTCGTACGAGCAGTACTTC. Translated, it gives CASSLGQTARPSYEQYF. J is TRBJ2-5 and V is TRBV5-1; D not resolved. The J call may be wrong; the DNA end is better matched by TRBJ2-7. Germline V CDR1 and CDR2: SGHRS, YFSETQ. The CDR3 has 17 residues.

This clone was seen once. Its ends do not fully match the called genes, so a read error is possible. Other DNA variants within this sample encode the same CDR3. V is TRBV19 and J is TRBJ1-1; D gene ambiguous. Germline V lookup: CDR1 LNHDA, CDR2 SQIVND (reference sequence). The CDR3 is 16 residues long. CDR3 nucleotide sequence: TGTGCCAGTAGTACCGACCTTGAGGGATTGAACACTGAGGCTTTCTTT. It codes for CASSTDLEGLNTEAFF.

The genes are TRBV19 and TRBJ2-7; no definite D call. This CDR3 region has 13 residues. The V and J ends lost 2 bases and 2 bases respectively, with 7 bases between them. Per the germline V gene, CDR1 is LNHDA and CDR2 is SQIVND (reference sequence). The CDR3 DNA reads TGTGCCAGTAGTATACGCCCAGCCTACGAGCAGTACTTC. As protein: CASSIRPAYEQYF.

The V gene is TRBV5-1, the J gene TRBJ2-1; no reliable D call. CDR3 size: 15 residues. Trimming took off 6 bases at V and 0 bases at J, with 13 bases between the two ends. Germline CDR1 is SGHRS and CDR2 is YFSETQ. The CDR3 nucleotides read TGCGCCAGCACGATGACTGGAAGCTCCTACAATGAGCAGTTCTTC. Translating it yields CASTMTGSSYNEQFF.